Shown below are 8 T cell receptor beta chains from a single sample sequenced in a study of monozygotic twins with inflammatory bowel disease. TCRdb reworked the 5' RACE reads into one entry per CDR3 protein, no DNA. The listing records about 330,000 distinct CDR3 sequences. The material sequenced was blood. The receptors here all came from a human donor with ulcerative colitis or Crohn's disease, or a healthy co-twin of an affected twin (not recorded which).

The J gene is TRBJ2-2, the V gene TRBV7-9; the TCRdb D gene call, TRBD1, has no DNA to confirm it. Germline V lookup: CDR1 SEHNR, CDR2 FQNEAQ (reference sequence). The CDR3 runs to 16 residues. The CDR3 reads CASSQDRDVGTGELFF.

The chain employs TRBV2 and TRBJ2-5; TCRdb's D call, TRBD2, is unchecked because there is no DNA. Germline-derived CDR1 and CDR2 are SNHLY and FYNNEI. The CDR3 spans 13 residues. The CDR3 here is CASSGTNQETQYF.

The chain uses TRBV30 and TRBJ2-6. The CDR3 is 12 residues long. The germline CDR1 and CDR2 sequences are GTSNPN and SVGIG (reference sequence). CDR3 loop: CAWYSGANVLTF.

V is TRBV5-1 and J is TRBJ2-2. This CDR3 region has 14 residues. Germline CDR1 is SGHRS and CDR2 is YFSETQ. CDR3 amino acids: CASRPLGDTGELFF.

CDR3: CASSLQTGVGELFF. The genes are TRBV7-9 and TRBJ2-2; the D gene TCRdb calls, TRBD1, cannot be checked with no DNA. Germline V lookup: CDR1 SEHNR, CDR2 FQNEAQ (reference sequence). The CDR3 is 14 residues long.

The chain recombines TRBV3-1 with TRBJ1-2; TCRdb's D call of TRBD1 is untestable without DNA. CDR3 length equals 14 residues. In germline, CDR1 is LGHDT, CDR2 YNNKEL (reference sequence). The CDR3 sequence is CASSWGTGDYGYTF.

The V and J genes are TRBV5-1 and TRBJ2-2; TCRdb's D call of TRBD1 is untestable without DNA. The germline gives CDR1 SGHRS, CDR2 YFSETQ. This CDR3 region has 16 residues. The CDR3 is CASSLKGQGNTGELFF.

The CDR3 here is CASSPTGSYGYTF. V and J are TRBV7-8 and TRBJ1-2; absent DNA, TCRdb's TRBD1 call cannot be checked. The CDR3 runs to 13 residues. Looked up from germline, CDR1 is SGHVS and CDR2 is FQNEAQ.